This T cell receptor beta chain is drawn from a study of blood T cells in healthy people across ages. This clonotype was detected once. What it recognizes is unknown. Study-wide points: Roughly linear declines in TCR beta diversity per million T cells occurred with age.

Alongside a J-beta primer mix, a sample-barcoded 5' primer served in a second PCR lasting about 7 to 11 cycles. The template-switch adaptor was a 5' adaptor with 12 random nucleotides. It tagged each cDNA molecule. In TCRdb, the 5' RACE reads were re-called with MiXCR into one record per CDR3 protein. This sample has under 2 million distinct CDR3 sequences, with roughly 30% found just once. J lost 4 bases, V lost 2 bases, and 4 bases had no gene match. The germline V gene encodes CDR1 GTSNPN and CDR2 SVGIG (reference sequence). CDR3 length equals 15 residues. This chain connects TRBV30 to TRBJ2-1, with 11 nucleotides matching TRBD2. This sequence originates from a woman aged 25 to 39 in good health. The sequenced sample was blood. CDR3: CAWSIAGGGYNEQFF. CDR3 bases: TGTGCCTGGAGTATAGCGGGAGGGGGTTACAATGAGCAGTTCTTC.